This T cell receptor (beta chain) was found in a study of cytotoxic CD8 clonotypes in ibrutinib-treated CLL. Notes on the study in general: Rising at ibrutinib response, clonality subsequently fell back toward baseline at progression.

Some clones are missing from TCRdb's copy, which holds only in-frame ones; the method was immunoSEQ multiplex PCR. The data hold about 160,000 clones, with 84% observed a single time. With respect to this clone: Its antigen remains unidentified.

The clonotype was recovered from a human donor with chronic lymphocytic leukemia. Source: PBMCs, taken after 24 months of ibrutinib treatment.

CDR3 sequence reads: CASSLPASTQYF. Here the CDR3 DNA reads TGTGCCAGCAGCTTGCCAGCTTCAACGCAGTATTTT. The V gene is TRBV5-4, the J gene TRBJ2-3, with D hard to call. Trimming shortened V by 1 base and J by 9 bases, and 9 bases separated the two germline ends. The V gene's germline CDR1 is SGHNT and CDR2 YYREEE (reference sequence). There are 12 residues in the CDR3.